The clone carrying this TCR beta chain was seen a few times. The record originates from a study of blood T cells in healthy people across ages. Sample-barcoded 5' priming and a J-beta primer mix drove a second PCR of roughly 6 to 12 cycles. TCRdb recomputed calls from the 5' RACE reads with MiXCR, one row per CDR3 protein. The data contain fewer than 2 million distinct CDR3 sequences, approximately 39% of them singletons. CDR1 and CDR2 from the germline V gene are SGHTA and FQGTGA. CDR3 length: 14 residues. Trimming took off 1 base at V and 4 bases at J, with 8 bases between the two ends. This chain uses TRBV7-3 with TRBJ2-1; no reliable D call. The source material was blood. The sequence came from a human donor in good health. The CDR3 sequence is CASSLNLRYNEQFF. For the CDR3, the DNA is TGTGCCAGCAGCTTAAACCTCAGGTACAATGAGCAGTTCTTC.